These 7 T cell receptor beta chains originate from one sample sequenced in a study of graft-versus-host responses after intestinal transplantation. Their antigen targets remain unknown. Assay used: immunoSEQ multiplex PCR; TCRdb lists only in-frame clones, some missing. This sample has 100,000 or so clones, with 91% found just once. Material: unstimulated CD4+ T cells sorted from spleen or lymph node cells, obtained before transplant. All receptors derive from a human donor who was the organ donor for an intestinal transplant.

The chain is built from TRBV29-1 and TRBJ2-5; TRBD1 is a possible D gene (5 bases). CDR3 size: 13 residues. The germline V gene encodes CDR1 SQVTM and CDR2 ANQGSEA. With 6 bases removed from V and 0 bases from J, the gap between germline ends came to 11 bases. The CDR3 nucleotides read TGCAGCGTGGGGCCCTTGTACCAAGAGACCCAGTACTTC. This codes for CSVGPLYQETQYF.

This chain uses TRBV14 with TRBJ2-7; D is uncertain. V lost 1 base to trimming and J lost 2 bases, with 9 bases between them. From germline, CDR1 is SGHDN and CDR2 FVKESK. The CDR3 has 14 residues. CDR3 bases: TGTGCCAGCAGCCAAGTCGGGTATACCTACGAGCAGTACTTC. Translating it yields CASSQVGYTYEQYF.

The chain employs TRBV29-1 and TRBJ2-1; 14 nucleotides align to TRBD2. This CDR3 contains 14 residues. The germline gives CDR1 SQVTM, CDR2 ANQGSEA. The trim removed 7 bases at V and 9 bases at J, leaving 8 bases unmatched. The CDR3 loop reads CSAKTSGGAIEQFF. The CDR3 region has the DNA TGCAGCGCCAAGACTAGCGGGGGGGCAATTGAGCAGTTCTTC.

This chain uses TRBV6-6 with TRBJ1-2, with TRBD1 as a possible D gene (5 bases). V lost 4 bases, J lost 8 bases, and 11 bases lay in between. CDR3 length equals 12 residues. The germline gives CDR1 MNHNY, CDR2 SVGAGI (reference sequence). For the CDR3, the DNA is TGTGCCAGCAGTTTACTCCAGGGCGGCTACACCTTC. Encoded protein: CASSLLQGGYTF.

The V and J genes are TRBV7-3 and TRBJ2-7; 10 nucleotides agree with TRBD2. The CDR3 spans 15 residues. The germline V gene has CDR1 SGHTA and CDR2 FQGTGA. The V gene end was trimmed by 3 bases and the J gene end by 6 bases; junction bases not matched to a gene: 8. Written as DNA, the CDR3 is TGTGCCAGCAGCTTCAAGAGCGGGGGGGCCTTCGAGCAGTACTTC. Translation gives CASSFKSGGAFEQYF.

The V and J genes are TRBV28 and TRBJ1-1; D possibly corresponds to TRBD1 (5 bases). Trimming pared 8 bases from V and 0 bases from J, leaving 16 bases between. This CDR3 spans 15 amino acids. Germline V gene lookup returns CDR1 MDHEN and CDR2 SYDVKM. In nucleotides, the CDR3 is TGTGCCAGCGGTCCGGGTAGACAGTTGAACACTGAAGCTTTCTTT. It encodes CASGPGRQLNTEAFF.

The CDR3 protein is CASSTGPANEKLFF. The CDR3 bases are TGCGCCAGCTCAACAGGTCCGGCTAATGAAAAACTGTTTTTT. The rearrangement links TRBV5-1 to TRBJ1-4; tentatively, D is TRBD1 (5 bases). The V and J ends lost 7 bases and 3 bases respectively, with 13 bases between them. The CDR3 sequence is 14 residues long. The germline V gene encodes CDR1 SGHRS and CDR2 YFSETQ.